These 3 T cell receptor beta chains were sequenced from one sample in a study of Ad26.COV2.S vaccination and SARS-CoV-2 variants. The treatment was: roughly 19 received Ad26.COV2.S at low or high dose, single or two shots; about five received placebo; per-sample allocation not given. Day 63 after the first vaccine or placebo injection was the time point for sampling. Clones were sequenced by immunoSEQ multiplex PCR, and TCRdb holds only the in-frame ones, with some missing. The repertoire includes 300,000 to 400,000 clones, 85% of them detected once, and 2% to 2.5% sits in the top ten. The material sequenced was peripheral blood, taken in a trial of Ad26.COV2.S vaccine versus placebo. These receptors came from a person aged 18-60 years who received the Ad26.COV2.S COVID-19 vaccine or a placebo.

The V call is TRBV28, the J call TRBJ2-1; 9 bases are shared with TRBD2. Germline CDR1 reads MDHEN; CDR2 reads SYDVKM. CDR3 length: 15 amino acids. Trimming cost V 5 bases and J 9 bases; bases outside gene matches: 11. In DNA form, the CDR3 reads TGTGCCAGCAGTCGCCAGGTAGCGGGGGTAAGTGAGCAGTTCTTC. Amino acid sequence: CASSRQVAGVSEQFF.

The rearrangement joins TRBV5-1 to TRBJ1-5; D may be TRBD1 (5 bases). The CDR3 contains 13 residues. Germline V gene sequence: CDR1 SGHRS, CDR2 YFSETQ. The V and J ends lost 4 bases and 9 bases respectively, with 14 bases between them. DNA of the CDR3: TGCGCCAGCAGCCCGGGACGGGATGGGCCCCAGCATTTT. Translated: CASSPGRDGPQHF.

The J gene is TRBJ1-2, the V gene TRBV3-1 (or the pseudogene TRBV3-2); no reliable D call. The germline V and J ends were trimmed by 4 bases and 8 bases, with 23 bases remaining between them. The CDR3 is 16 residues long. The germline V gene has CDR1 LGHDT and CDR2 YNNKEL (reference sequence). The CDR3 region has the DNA TGTGCCAGCAGCCTCAGAGAGGACGGCTCCGAGGGCGGCTACACCTTC. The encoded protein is CASSLREDGSEGGYTF.